Detailed here is one T cell receptor (beta chain). CDR3 size: 17 residues. Losses at the gene ends were 1 base for V and 6 bases for J; bases not matched to a gene: 15. Germline loops: CDR1 SGHTA, CDR2 FQGNSA. In the original analysis: Quantification of nucleated cells was approximated via reference gene primer amplification. Measured with immunoSEQ multiplex PCR; TCRdb has only the in-frame clones, and not every one. V, J and clone size are taken as reported in that table, and D and trimming were inferred from the DNA itself. Of hundreds of thousands of clones detected, roughly 90% appear once; the ten largest clones hold roughly 2%. The sample belongs to a study of blood T cell repertoires in COVID-19. Study overall: Acute-phase and convalescent COVID-19 samples originated in the United States, Italy and Spain. The cDNA or gDNA used as material had been derived from T cells, B-cell-depleted T cells, or PBMCs.

V is TRBV7-2 and J is TRBJ2-7, with TRBD2 identical over 7 bases. Sequencing was carried out using peripheral blood. This receptor was taken from a woman aged 50 to 60 who had recovered from COVID-19. The CDR3 reads CASSLGESSGIAVEQYF. CDR3 nucleotides: TGTGCCAGCAGCTTAGGCGAGTCTAGCGGAATCGCGGTCGAGCAGTACTTC.